One and the same sample provided the 8 T cell receptor beta chains below, sequenced in a study of T-cell reconstitution after alpha-beta-depleted transplantation in children. Preparation of the TCRbeta library used unique molecular identifiers. In TCRdb, the PCR reads were re-called with MiXCR into one record per CDR3 protein. Of hundreds of thousands of distinct CDR3 sequences in the sample, around 18% were seen once. The material was PBMCs from the stem cell graft donor, obtained from the stem cell graft. Every receptor here comes from a human donor who donated a stem cell graft to a child with acute lymphoblastic leukemia.

V is TRBV6-6 and J is TRBJ1-4, with D unresolved. The V gene lost 4 bases and the J gene lost 7 bases, with 10 bases spanning the gap. CDR1 and CDR2 from the germline V gene are MNHNY and SVGAGI (reference sequence). The CDR3 spans 13 residues. CDR3 loop: CASSSGVIEKLFF. CDR3 coding DNA: TGTGCCAGCAGTTCGGGCGTTATTGAAAAACTGTTTTTT.

The chain has TRBV7-9 and TRBJ2-5; 8 nucleotides agree with TRBD2. Germline-derived CDR1 and CDR2 are SEHNR and FQNEAQ (reference sequence). With 5 bases clipped from V and 5 bases from J, the junction kept 10 bases outside the gene matches. This CDR3 contains 15 residues. CDR3 in amino acids: CASSPPPGLGETQYF. The CDR3 coding sequence is TGTGCCAGCAGCCCGCCTCCGGGACTAGGGGAGACCCAGTACTTC.

This clonotype was counted a few times. The chain's CDR3 is CASDGLYGYTF. The CDR3 bases are TGTGCCAGCGATGGCTTGTATGGCTACACCTTC. The genes are TRBV9 and TRBJ1-2; D not resolved. CDR1 SGDLS and CDR2 YYNGEE come from the germline V gene. Trimming took off 7 bases at V and 5 bases at J, with 9 bases between the two ends. The CDR3 spans 11 residues.

This clonotype was observed a handful of times. The chain uses TRBV5-1 and TRBJ2-3, with a possible D match to TRBD2 (6 bases). V shed 0 bases and J shed 3 bases, with 8 bases lying between them. Looked up from germline, CDR1 is SGHRS and CDR2 is YFSETQ. The CDR3 is made up of 14 amino acids. The CDR3 loop reads CASSLELATDTQYF. CDR3 nucleotides: TGCGCCAGCAGCTTGGAACTAGCAACAGATACGCAGTATTTT.

The V gene is TRBV7-9, the J gene TRBJ2-7; 8 nucleotides agree with TRBD2. With 4 bases clipped from V and 4 bases from J, the junction kept 6 bases outside the gene matches. There are 14 residues in the CDR3. The germline V gene has CDR1 SEHNR and CDR2 FQNEAQ (reference sequence). CDR3 bases: TGTGCCAGCAGCTACGTGACTAGCGCATACGAGCAGTACTTC. Encoded protein: CASSYVTSAYEQYF.

The chain has TRBV5-1 and TRBJ1-1, with D maybe TRBD1 (5 bases). Looked up from germline, CDR1 is SGHRS and CDR2 is YFSETQ. The CDR3 extends over 14 amino acids. Trimming took 5 bases from V and 5 from J, leaving 16 bases between them. The CDR3 nucleotides are TGCGCCAGCAGTTGGAGGCAGGGATGGACTGAAGCTTTCTTT. Translated: CASSWRQGWTEAFF.

This clonotype was recorded many times. For the CDR3, the DNA is TGCGCCAGCAGCCCACCAGGACTAGAGGCTTACTTC. It is translated as CASSPPGLEAYF. V is TRBV5-1 and J is TRBJ2-4, with TRBD2 identical over 7 bases. J lost 16 bases, V lost 4 bases, and 11 bases had no gene match. This CDR3 contains 12 residues. Germline CDR1 and CDR2: SGHRS and YFSETQ.

With respect to this clonotype: As the CDR3 is not closed by the conserved phenylalanine or tryptophan, this likely results from a read error. This rearrangement joins TRBV28 to TRBJ2-7; the match to TRBD2 covers 7 bases. The CDR3 contains 15 residues. Germline loops: CDR1 MDHEN, CDR2 SYDVKM. Germline trimming cut 4 bases from V and 6 bases from J; bases unmatched to any gene: 12. This CDR3 is CASSWGGMRDLEQYS. DNA for the CDR3: TGTGCCAGCAGTTGGGGGGGGATGAGGGACCTCGAGCAGTACTCC.